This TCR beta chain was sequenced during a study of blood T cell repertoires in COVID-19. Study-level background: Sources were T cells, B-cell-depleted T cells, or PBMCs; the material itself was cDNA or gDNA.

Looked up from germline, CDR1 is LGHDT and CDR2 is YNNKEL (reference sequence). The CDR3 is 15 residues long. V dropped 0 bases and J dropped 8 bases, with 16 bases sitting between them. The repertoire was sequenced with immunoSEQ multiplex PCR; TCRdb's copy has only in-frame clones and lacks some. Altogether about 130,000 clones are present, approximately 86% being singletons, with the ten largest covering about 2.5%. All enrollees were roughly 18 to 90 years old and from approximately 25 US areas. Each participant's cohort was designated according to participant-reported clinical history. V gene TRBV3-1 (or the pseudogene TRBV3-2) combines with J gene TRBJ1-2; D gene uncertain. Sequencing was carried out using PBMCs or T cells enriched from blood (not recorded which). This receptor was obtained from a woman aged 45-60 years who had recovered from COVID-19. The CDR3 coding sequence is TGTGCCAGCAGCCAAGATCTTGTGGGCGCGGGGGGCTACACCTTC. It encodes CASSQDLVGAGGYTF.